A selection of T cell receptor beta chains follows, all from one sample in a study of blood T cell repertoires in COVID-19. Assay: immunoSEQ multiplex PCR; the TCRdb copy retains only in-frame clones and omits some. Among tens of thousands of clones listed, 75% to 85% were seen once. Sequenced: peripheral blood. The receptors stem from a man in his forties or fifties with acute or convalescent COVID-19. Each CDR3 is given with its conserved first and last residue. D genes are given only for firm matches. A row's size may be missing; if present it is once, few, many or a size class.

size	V	D	J	DNA	CDR3
.	TRBV2	.	TRBJ1-6	TGTGCCAGCAGTGAACAGAGGAGAGTGGGTTCACCCCTCCACTTT	CASSEQRRVGSPLHF
.	TRBV13	.	TRBJ1-4	TGTGCCAGCAGCTCTAGGGGGACTGAAAAACTGTTTTTT	CASSSRGTEKLFF
.	TRBV28	TRBD2	TRBJ2-1	TGTGCCAGCAGTTATAGCGGGGCAGTCAATGAGCAGTTCTTC	CASSYSGAVNEQFF
.	TRBV27	.	TRBJ1-4	TGTGCCAGCAGTTTATCCACGGGGAAGAAACTGTTTTTT	CASSLSTGKKLFF
.	TRBV9	TRBD2	TRBJ2-5	TGTGCCAGCAGCGTAGGGAGTAGCGGGAGAAAAGAGACCCAGTACTTC	CASSVGSSGRKETQYF
.	TRBV5-1	.	TRBJ2-7	TGCGCCAGCAACCCCGGTGAGGCCTACGAGCAGTACTTC	CASNPGEAYEQYF
few	TRBV7-6	TRBD2	TRBJ2-3	TGTGCCAGCAGCTTAGCACATCGGACTAGCGGGAGAAACGTGGGTACGCAGTATTTT	CASSLAHRTSGRNVGTQYF
.	TRBV5-1	TRBD1	TRBJ1-3	TGCGCCAGCAGCGGCCAGGGGGCATCGGGAAACACCATATATTTT	CASSGQGASGNTIYF
.	TRBV4-1	.	TRBJ2-1	TGCGCCAGCAGCCAATTGGAGGGGTCGAATGAGCAGTTCTTC	CASSQLEGSNEQFF
.	TRBV19	TRBD1	TRBJ1-5	TGTGCCAGTAGTATAGATGACAGGGTCGGCAATCAGCCCCAGCATTTT	CASSIDDRVGNQPQHF
.	TRBV5-1	.	TRBJ2-1	TGCGCCAGCAGGCCGGGGTGGGGAATAAGCTCCTACAATGAGCAGTTCTTC	CASRPGWGISSYNEQFF
.	TRBV2	.	TRBJ2-2	TGTGCCAGCAGTGTCGGGTACACCGGGGAGCTGTTTTTT	CASSVGYTGELFF
few	TRBV27	.	TRBJ1-1	TGTGCCAGCAGGTCCGACAGTAAAGCTTTCTTT	CASRSDSKAFF
few	TRBV19	TRBD2	TRBJ2-1	TGTGCCAGTCGGACTAGCGGGGGGGCTTACTATGAGCAGTTCTTC	CASRTSGGAYYEQFF
.	TRBV5-1	.	TRBJ1-5	TGCGCCAGCAGCTTGTCGGGGAATAGCAATCAGCCCCAGCATTTT	CASSLSGNSNQPQHF
.	TRBV6-5	TRBD2	TRBJ2-5	TGTGCCAGCAATCCAGCGGGGGGGCAAGAGACCCAGTACTTC	CASNPAGGQETQYF
.	TRBV7-9	.	TRBJ2-3	TGTGCCAGCAGCCCAGGGAGGAACACAGATACGCAGTATTTT	CASSPGRNTDTQYF
few	TRBV6-1	TRBD2	TRBJ2-2	TGTGCCAGCAGTGAAGCAGCGGCTAGCGGGAGGGCCTTCGGGGAGCTGTTTTTT	CASSEAAASGRAFGELFF
.	TRBV6-6	.	TRBJ1-2	TGTGCCAGCAGTCAATCCCCAGGTGGCTACACCTTC	CASSQSPGGYTF
.	TRBV6-5	.	TRBJ1-2	TGTGCCAGCAGACCCACAGGGCAGGGCGGCTATGGCTACACCTTC	CASRPTGQGGYGYTF
.	TRBV11-3	TRBD2	TRBJ2-1	TGTGCCAGCAGCTTAAGTCTAGCGGGAGGGCAACGGCAGTTCTTC	CASSLSLAGGQRQFF
.	TRBV9	TRBD2	TRBJ2-1	TGTGCCAGCAGCGCCACTAGCGGGGACTACAATGAGCAGTTCTTC	CASSATSGDYNEQFF
.	TRBV28	TRBD2	TRBJ2-1	TGTGCCAGCAGTTTAGGCGGGAGTGGCAACAATGAGCAGTTCTTC	CASSLGGSGNNEQFF
few	TRBV2	.	TRBJ1-5	TGTGCCAGCGGCCTCGACGGGGGCAATCAGCCCCAGCATTTT	CASGLDGGNQPQHF
.	TRBV5-4	.	TRBJ2-1	TGTGCCAGCAGCTGGGGGACTGCCTCCTACAATGAGCAGTTCTTC	CASSWGTASYNEQFF
.	TRBV30	.	TRBJ1-2	TGTGCCTGGAGTGTAAGTAGAAGCTACACCTTC	CAWSVSRSYTF
.	TRBV9	.	TRBJ2-1	TGTGCCAGCAGCGTAGGTGGGGGCAACTACAATGAGCAGTTCTTC	CASSVGGGNYNEQFF
once	TRBV9	.	TRBJ2-3	TGTGCCAGCAGCGTCCCAACTAGCACAGATACGCAGTATTTT	CASSVPTSTDTQYF
.	TRBV3-1/TRBV3-2	TRBD1	TRBJ1-2	TGTGCCAGCAGCCAAGGGGACAGGTATGGCTACACCTTC	CASSQGDRYGYTF
.	TRBV9	.	TRBJ1-5	TGTGCCAGCAGCCCTGTGGCAGGGCCTCAGCCCCAGCATTTT	CASSPVAGPQPQHF
.	TRBV11-2	.	TRBJ1-3	TGTGCCAGCAGCTTACGGGCAGGGATGGGTGGAAACACCATATATTTT	CASSLRAGMGGNTIYF
.	TRBV6-5	TRBD2	TRBJ2-1	TGTGCCAGCAGTTTCGGGACTAGCGGAAGAAACAATGAGCAGTTCTTC	CASSFGTSGRNNEQFF
.	TRBV6-5	.	TRBJ2-5	TGTGCCAGCAGCCGGACAGCTCTCCAGACCCAGTACTTC	CASSRTALQTQYF